This paragraph covers one T cell receptor (beta chain) sequence. Its antigen is not known. This sample is drawn from a study of T-cell reconstitution after alpha-beta-depleted transplantation in children. Unique molecular identifiers were used to barcode this TCRbeta library. MiXCR, applied by TCRdb to the PCR reads, yields one record per CDR3 protein. The data hold 800,000 to 1,000,000 distinct CDR3 sequences, with under 30% observed a single time. The study, taken as a whole, reports: Diversity of TCRbeta at day 60 was high in some patients, arising from surviving recipient T cells and thymic progenitors. As was reported, about two months after transplant, alpha-beta T cells came from several hundred expanded graft clones. Newly generated T cells supplied most T-cell counts and diversity one year post-transplant.

This clonotype was obtained from a boy under three years old who had a stem cell transplant for SCID, so the T cells may come from the graft donor. The sequencing here drew on PBMCs, mostly from graft donor cells, taken 360 days after TCRalphabeta/CD19-depleted stem cell transplant.

CDR3 residues: CASSLEWGQTNEQYF. CDR3 coding DNA: TGCGCCAGCAGCTTAGAATGGGGTCAGACCAACGAGCAGTACTTC. The V and J genes are TRBV5-1 and TRBJ2-7; D not resolved. V was clipped by 2 bases and J by 5 bases, with 17 bases between them. The CDR3 sequence is 15 residues long. Looked up from germline, CDR1 is SGHRS and CDR2 is YFSETQ.